The 24 T cell receptor beta chains below all came from one sample that was sequenced in a study of neurological immune-mediated disorders. TCRdb reanalysed the 5' RACE reads using MiXCR and keeps one entry per CDR3 protein. The sample yields fewer than 35,000 distinct CDR3 sequences, around 3.4% seen once. The sample taken for sequencing was PBMCs. These receptors were taken from a young woman with multiple sclerosis.

There are many counts of this clonotype. V and J are TRBV20-1 and TRBJ2-5; D possibly uses TRBD1 or TRBD2 (6 bases each). This CDR3 has 13 amino acids. V was clipped by 5 bases and J by 5 bases, with 15 bases between them. Germline CDR1 and CDR2: DFQATT and SNEGSKA (reference sequence). CDR3: CSAGLQGGETQYF. The CDR3 DNA reads TGCAGTGCTGGCTTGCAAGGGGGGGAGACCCAGTACTTC.

This rearrangement joins TRBV12-3 or TRBV12-4 to TRBJ2-2, with D perhaps TRBD1 (5 bases). The ends were cut back, 6 bases at V and 13 bases at J, with 15 bases in the middle. The CDR3 consists of 12 residues. CDR3 coding DNA: TGTGCCAGCAGCTCCGATGGGGCGTCGCTGTTTTTT. Translated, it gives CASSSDGASLFF.

This clonotype was seen many times. The chain employs TRBV20-1 and TRBJ1-4; weak D call: TRBD1 (6 bases). CDR1 is DFQATT and CDR2 is SNEGSKA in the germline V gene (reference sequence). The CDR3 consists of 15 residues. The V end was cut by 5 bases, the J end by 0 bases, with 13 bases between. The CDR3 coding sequence is TGCAGTGCTCCAACAGGGCTTGCAACTAATGAAAAACTGTTTTTT. It specifies CSAPTGLATNEKLFF.

This clonotype was seen many times. This chain connects TRBV7-2 to TRBJ2-7; 7 nucleotides align to TRBD2. The CDR3 extends over 14 amino acids. Unmatched junction bases numbered 11, after V lost 5 bases and J lost 7 bases. Germline V gene sequence: CDR1 SGHTA, CDR2 FQGNSA. CDR3 in amino acids: CASSLREGPVEQYF. Written as DNA, the CDR3 is TGTGCCAGCAGCCTCAGGGAGGGACCGGTAGAGCAGTACTTC.

This clonotype was counted at least ten times. The rearrangement uses TRBV20-1 and TRBJ1-2, with a tentative D call TRBD1 (5 bases). CDR1 and CDR2 from the germline V gene are DFQATT and SNEGSKA (reference sequence). V lost 8 bases, J lost 4 bases, and 17 bases lay in between. CDR3 length equals 13 residues. The DNA for the CDR3 is TGCAGTTTTCGGAGGCAGGGCGCCTATGGCTACACCTTC. Amino acid sequence: CSFRRQGAYGYTF.

This clonotype appeared many times. The chain uses TRBV7-2 and TRBJ2-1; 7 bases align to TRBD2. CDR3 length: 14 residues. V dropped 4 bases and J dropped 4; count of bases not matched to a gene: 4. Germline V gene data show CDR1 as SGHTA and CDR2 as FQGNSA. As DNA, the CDR3 is TGTGCCAGCAGCTGGACTAGTTATTACAATGAGCAGTTCTTC. Protein: CASSWTSYYNEQFF.

This clonotype was seen at least ten times. The chain links TRBV5-1 to TRBJ2-1; 15 bases map to TRBD2. Germline loops: CDR1 SGHRS, CDR2 YFSETQ. V shed 5 bases and J 9 bases; nucleotides not matched to a gene: 9. CDR3 size: 16 residues. CDR3 nucleotide sequence: TGCGCCAGCAGATCCGGGACTAGCGGGAGGTTCGGTGAGCAGTTCTTC. Protein: CASRSGTSGRFGEQFF.

This clonotype was observed many times. The chain links TRBV12-3 or TRBV12-4 to TRBJ1-5; 7 bases map to TRBD1. The CDR3 extends over 15 amino acids. After removal of 3 bases from V and 7 bases from J, the junction contained 9 bases not matched to a gene. The CDR3 region is CASSLDRLLVQPQHF. CDR3 nucleotide sequence: TGTGCCAGCAGTTTGGACAGGTTATTGGTACAGCCCCAGCATTTT.

Ten or more counts support this clonotype. One end of the junction does not line up with germline, which may come from a read error. The chain recombines TRBV6-1 with TRBJ1-5; no firm D call. The CDR3 consists of 13 residues. Germline lookup yields CDR1 MNHNS and CDR2 SASEGT. Written as DNA, the CDR3 is TGTGCCAGCAGTGATACAGTCAATCAGCCCCAGAATTTT. Translating it yields CASSDTVNQPQNF.

This clonotype was detected ten times or more. The DNA for the CDR3 is TGCAGTGCCACACAGGGGGGATATGAAGCTTTCTTT. Translated: CSATQGGYEAFF. The chain joins TRBV20-1 to TRBJ1-1; the match to TRBD1 covers 8 bases. Germline lookup yields CDR1 DFQATT and CDR2 SNEGSKA (reference sequence). CDR3 length equals 12 residues. J gave up 7 bases and V 6 bases, and 7 bases lay outside the gene matches.

This clonotype was observed at least ten times. The J gene is TRBJ1-2, the V gene TRBV7-9; TRBD1 is a possible D gene (5 bases). The V gene's germline CDR1 is SEHNR and CDR2 FQNEAQ (reference sequence). The V gene lost 5 bases and the J gene lost 4 bases, with 11 bases spanning the gap. The CDR3 sequence is 13 residues long. CDR3 in amino acids: CASSPGFRYGYTF. DNA for the CDR3: TGTGCCAGCAGCCCAGGGTTCCGCTATGGCTACACCTTC.

This clonotype has ten or more counts. A much larger clone is a single base away; this may be a read error. J is TRBJ1-5 and V is TRBV29-1; D uncertain. This CDR3 region has 13 residues. The V end lost 5 bases, the J end lost 1 base, and 9 bases lay between the germline ends. Per the germline V gene, CDR1 is SQVTM and CDR2 is ANQGSEA. CDR3 sequence: CSVSAESNQPQHF. CDR3 nucleotide sequence: TGCAGCGTTTCGGCCGAAAGCAATCAGCCCCAGCATTTT.

Ten or more counts support this clonotype. This chain links TRBV27 with TRBJ1-6; unclear D gene. This CDR3 region has 13 residues. Trimming removed 3 bases at V and 12 bases at J, with 12 bases between. Germline loops: CDR1 MNHEY, CDR2 SMNVEV (reference sequence). The CDR3 is CASSFTHTGPLHF. CDR3 DNA sequence: TGTGCCAGCAGTTTTACCCACACCGGACCCCTCCACTTT.

This clonotype was recorded a few times. The chain employs TRBV7-9 and TRBJ1-6; D gene uncertain. Trimming took 2 bases from V and 7 from J, leaving 9 bases between them. This CDR3 has 14 amino acids. Germline lookup yields CDR1 SEHNR and CDR2 FQNEAQ (reference sequence). CDR3 nucleotides: TGTGCCAGCAGCTTATCAGTGGGGAATTCACCCCTCCACTTT. Protein sequence: CASSLSVGNSPLHF.

The sample holds many counts of this clonotype. The CDR3 DNA follows: TGTGCCAGCAGCGATCCCGGAGTTCAGTACTTC. Protein sequence: CASSDPGVQYF. The chain recombines TRBV7-9 with TRBJ2-4; D uncertain. Germline V gene data show CDR1 as SEHNR and CDR2 as FQNEAQ (reference sequence). V shed 5 bases and J shed 11 bases, with 10 bases lying between them. The CDR3 length is 11 residues.

This clonotype has at least ten counts. The chain carries TRBV3-1 and TRBJ1-5, with D tentatively TRBD1 (5 bases). Germline V CDR1 and CDR2: LGHDT, YNNKEL (reference sequence). This CDR3 has 13 amino acids. The V gene lost 3 bases and the J gene lost 9 bases, with 12 bases spanning the gap. In DNA, the CDR3 is TGTGCCAGCAGCCAGGGGGGAGGATGGCCCCAGCATTTT. It yields the protein CASSQGGGWPQHF. The full variable domain, completed using reference TRBV3-1 and TRBJ1-5, is DTAVSQTPKYLVTQMGNDKSIKCEQNLGHDTMYWYKQDSKKFLKIMFSYNNKELIINETVPNRFSPKSPDKAHLNLHINSLELGDSAVYFCASSQGGGWPQHFGDGTRLSIL.

Details on this clonotype: At one end the junction does not follow the germline gene, possibly because of a read error. The chain couples TRBV20-1 to TRBJ1-3; 7 bases align to TRBD1. This CDR3 region has 16 residues. CDR1 is DFQATT and CDR2 is SNEGSKA in the germline V gene (reference sequence). The CDR3 sequence: CSARAQGEQAGKTIYF. CDR3 coding DNA: TGCAGTGCTAGAGCCCAGGGGGAACAGGCGGGAAAAACCATATATTTT.

This clonotype appeared many times. This may be a read error: a much more frequent sequence differs by one nucleotide. The chain uses TRBV24-1 and TRBJ2-1, with D tentatively TRBD2 (5 bases). Germline CDR1 is KGHDR and CDR2 is SFDVKD. V lost 7 bases, J lost 2 bases, and 14 bases lay in between. The CDR3 sequence is 15 residues long. CDR3 nucleotides: TGTGCCACCAGGGGGAGAGGCAAAACCTACAATGAGCAGTTCTTC. It encodes CATRGRGKTYNEQFF.

Judged by abundance, this clonotype is medium-sized (0.01 to 0.1%). This sequence joins TRBV4-3 and TRBJ2-7, with D unclear. Germline assignment: CDR1 LGHNA and CDR2 YSLEER. The CDR3 has 15 amino acids. The V gene lost 0 bases and the J gene lost 2 bases, with 11 bases spanning the gap. The chain's CDR3 is CASSQEVDGAYEQYF. CDR3 DNA: TGCGCCAGCAGCCAAGAGGTCGACGGAGCCTACGAGCAGTACTTC.

This clonotype was detected many times. The chain uses TRBV20-1 and TRBJ2-7; tentatively, D is TRBD1 or TRBD2 (6 bases each). Germline values: CDR1 DFQATT, CDR2 SNEGSKA (reference sequence). V was shortened by 0 bases and J by 0 bases, with 24 bases between the two germline ends. The CDR3 totals 19 residues. The CDR3 nucleotides are TGCAGTGCTAGAGATATGGGGGGCAGGGGCATGATAAGCTCCTACGAGCAGTACTTC. Protein: CSARDMGGRGMISSYEQYF.

This clonotype was counted at least ten times. The rearrangement uses TRBV6-5 and TRBJ1-1; D is uncertain. This CDR3 comprises 14 residues. The V end lost 8 bases, the J end lost 1 base, and 14 bases lay between the germline ends. In germline, CDR1 is MNHEY, CDR2 SVGAGI. CDR3 in DNA: TGTGCCAGCGGATCGACGGTAGGGAACACTGAAGCTTTCTTT. Its translation is CASGSTVGNTEAFF.

This clonotype was observed at least ten times. This chain uses TRBV9 with TRBJ1-5; 7 positions match TRBD1. CDR3 length: 14 amino acids. The J segment lost 5 bases and the V segment lost 4 bases, leaving 6 bases of the junction unmatched. Per germline, CDR1 SGDLS and CDR2 YYNGEE. This CDR3 reads CASSPGQVDQPQHF. CDR3 bases: TGTGCCAGCAGCCCAGGACAGGTCGATCAGCCCCAGCATTTT. The variable domain in full, completed from reference TRBV9 and TRBJ1-5, reads DSGVTQTPKHLITATGQRVTLRCSPRSGDLSVYWYQQSLDQGLQFLIQYYNGEERAKGNILERFSAQQFPDLHSELNLSSLELGDSALYFCASSPGQVDQPQHFGDGTRLSIL.

The sample holds many counts of this clonotype. This rearrangement joins TRBV11-2 to TRBJ1-6; D ambiguous. The CDR3 sequence is 13 residues long. From germline, CDR1 is SGHAT and CDR2 FQNNGV. V lost 2 bases to trimming and J lost 9 bases, with 8 bases between them. The DNA of the CDR3 is TGTGCCAGCAGCTTAAACGCGGGTTCACCCCTCCACTTT. Protein: CASSLNAGSPLHF. The whole variable domain, filled in from reference TRBV11-2 and TRBJ1-6, reads EAGVAQSPRYKIIEKRQSVAFWCNPISGHATLYWYQQILGQGPKLLIQFQNNGVVDDSQLPKDRFSAERLKGVDSTLKIQPAKLEDSAVYLCASSLNAGSPLHFGNGTRLTVT.

This clonotype was seen many times. The gene calls are TRBV7-6 and TRBJ2-7; D may be TRBD2 (7 bases). Germline V gene lookup returns CDR1 SGHVS and CDR2 FNYEAQ. This CDR3 contains 16 residues. The V end lost 3 bases, the J end lost 2 bases, and 17 bases lay between the germline ends. CDR3: CASSLHPGGAPYEQYF. CDR3 in DNA: TGTGCCAGCAGCTTGCATCCGGGGGGCGCTCCCTACGAGCAGTACTTC.